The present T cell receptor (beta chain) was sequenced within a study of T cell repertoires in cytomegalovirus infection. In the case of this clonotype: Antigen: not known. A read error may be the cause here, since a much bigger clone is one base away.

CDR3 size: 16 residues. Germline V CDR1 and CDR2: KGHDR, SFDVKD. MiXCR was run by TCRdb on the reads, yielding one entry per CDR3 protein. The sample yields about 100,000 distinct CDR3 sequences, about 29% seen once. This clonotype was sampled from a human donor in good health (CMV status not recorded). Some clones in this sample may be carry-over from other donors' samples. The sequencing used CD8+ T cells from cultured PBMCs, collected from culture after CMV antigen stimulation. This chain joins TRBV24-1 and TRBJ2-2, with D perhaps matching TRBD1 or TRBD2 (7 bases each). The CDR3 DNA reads TGTGCCACCGGTGATTTGCCCAGGGGGGGCACCGGGGAGCTGTTTTTT. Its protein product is CATGDLPRGGTGELFF.